The 4 T cell receptor beta chains presented below share a single source sample, sequenced in a study of beta chain features in type 1 diabetes. Study outcomes and limitations: Significant though moderate, a shortening of TCRB CDR3s appeared in all four CD4+ subsets of Type 1 diabetes patients.

The study reverse transcribed the entire isolated RNA, so it sequenced expressed TCRB transcripts. Data came from immunoSEQ multiplex PCR; TCRdb stores just in-frame clones and leaves some out. The sample has about 340,000 clones; approximately 10% are singletons. Their antigen targets remain unknown. The sequencing sample was made of central memory CD4+ T cells from blood. These receptors came from a man in his thirties or forties with type 1 diabetes.

The gene calls are TRBV2 and TRBJ1-3; 9 nucleotides agree with TRBD1. After removal of 3 bases from V and 7 bases from J, the junction contained 4 bases not matched to a gene. Germline V lookup: CDR1 SNHLY, CDR2 FYNNEI. The length of the CDR3 is 14 residues. The CDR3 bases are TGTGCCAGCAGTGAGGGACAGGGCATCAACACCATATATTTT. It specifies CASSEGQGINTIYF.

This clone showed up just a few times. The chain recombines TRBV19 with TRBJ2-4; weak D call: TRBD1 (5 bases). V dropped 4 bases and J dropped 0 bases, with 16 bases sitting between them. The CDR3 extends over 17 amino acids. Germline CDR1 LNHDA, CDR2 SQIVND (reference sequence). CDR3 in amino acids: CASSTANRILAKNIQYF. CDR3 in DNA: TGTGCCAGTAGTACGGCGAACAGGATTCTAGCCAAAAACATTCAGTACTTC.

Only a few counts were recorded for this clone. The chain carries TRBV28 and TRBJ2-3; tentatively, D is TRBD1 (5 bases). V lost 4 bases and J lost 1, with 9 bases in between. The CDR3 length is 14 residues. Per the germline V gene, CDR1 is MDHEN and CDR2 is SYDVKM. The CDR3 reads CASSSARGTDTQYF. CDR3 DNA: TGTGCCAGCAGTTCGGCCAGGGGCACAGATACGCAGTATTTT.

The J gene is TRBJ2-7, the V gene TRBV11-3; weak D call: TRBD1 (6 bases). The CDR3 totals 13 residues. V dropped 5 bases and J dropped 2 bases, with 10 bases sitting between them. Germline V lookup: CDR1 SGHNT, CDR2 YENEEA. CDR3 sequence (DNA): TGTGCCAGCAGCACGGACAGCACCTACGAGCAGTACTTC. Translating gives CASSTDSTYEQYF.